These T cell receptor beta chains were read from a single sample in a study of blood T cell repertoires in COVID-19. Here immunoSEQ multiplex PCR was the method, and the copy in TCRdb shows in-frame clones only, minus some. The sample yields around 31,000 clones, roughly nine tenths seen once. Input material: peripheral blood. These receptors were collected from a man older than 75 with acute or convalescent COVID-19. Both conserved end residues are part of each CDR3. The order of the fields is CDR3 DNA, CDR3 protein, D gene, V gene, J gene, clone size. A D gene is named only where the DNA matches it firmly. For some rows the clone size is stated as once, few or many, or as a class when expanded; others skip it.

CDR3nt: TGTGCCAGCAGTGAAGGTCGGTTGGTGAACGAGCAGTACTTC; CDR3aa: CASSEGRLVNEQYF; d_gene: NA; v_gene: TRBV6-1; j_gene: TRBJ2-7; abundance: NA
CDR3nt: TGTGCCAGCAGTTACGGTTCCAGGGGCGCTGGCTACACCTTC; CDR3aa: CASSYGSRGAGYTF; d_gene: NA; v_gene: TRBV6-5; j_gene: TRBJ1-2; abundance: NA
CDR3nt: TGTGCCAGCAGTTCCCGGGGTCGGGGCACTGAAGCTTTCTTT; CDR3aa: CASSSRGRGTEAFF; d_gene: NA; v_gene: TRBV7-8; j_gene: TRBJ1-1; abundance: NA
CDR3nt: TGTGCCAGCTCACCCTCTACAGACAGAGCCTATGGCTACACCTTC; CDR3aa: CASSPSTDRAYGYTF; d_gene: NA; v_gene: TRBV18; j_gene: TRBJ1-2; abundance: NA
CDR3nt: TGTGCCAGCAGCCAAATAACAGAGAGTAACACTGAAGCTTTCTTT; CDR3aa: CASSQITESNTEAFF; d_gene: NA; v_gene: TRBV7-9; j_gene: TRBJ1-1; abundance: NA
CDR3nt: TGTGCCAGCAGTGAACTCGGGTATGGCTACACCTTC; CDR3aa: CASSELGYGYTF; d_gene: NA; v_gene: TRBV6-1; j_gene: TRBJ1-2; abundance: NA
CDR3nt: TGTGCCAGCAGTCGGATCATGAGACTAGCGGGGGTAGAGACCCAGTACTTC; CDR3aa: CASSRIMRLAGVETQYF; d_gene: TRBD2; v_gene: TRBV28; j_gene: TRBJ2-5; abundance: NA
CDR3nt: TGTGCCAGCAGCCTGGGGCGGGGGGGCCGGTACGAGCAGTACTTC; CDR3aa: CASSLGRGGRYEQYF; d_gene: TRBD2; v_gene: TRBV9; j_gene: TRBJ2-7; abundance: NA
CDR3nt: TGTGCCAGCATCCCAGCCGGGGGGAACACCGGGGAGCTGTTTTTT; CDR3aa: CASIPAGGNTGELFF; d_gene: NA; v_gene: TRBV7-9; j_gene: TRBJ2-2; abundance: NA
CDR3nt: TGTGCCAGCAGCCAGGACAGGGACACTGAAGCTTTCTTT; CDR3aa: CASSQDRDTEAFF; d_gene: TRBD1; v_gene: TRBV6-5; j_gene: TRBJ1-1; abundance: NA
CDR3nt: TGTGCCAGTACCACCCCGCCGGGACAGGCCTACTCTGGAAACACCATATATTTT; CDR3aa: CASTTPPGQAYSGNTIYF; d_gene: TRBD1; v_gene: TRBV19; j_gene: TRBJ1-3; abundance: NA
CDR3nt: TGTGCCAGCAGAATGGTTACGAGGACTGAAGCTTTCTTT; CDR3aa: CASRMVTRTEAFF; d_gene: NA; v_gene: TRBV2; j_gene: TRBJ1-1; abundance: NA
CDR3nt: TGTGCCAGCAGTGTGGGACAAGGGATTGGCTACACCTTC; CDR3aa: CASSVGQGIGYTF; d_gene: NA; v_gene: TRBV2; j_gene: TRBJ1-2; abundance: NA
CDR3nt: TGTGCCAGCAGTTTAAATCGGGGGACCCACACCACTCAGCCCCAGCATTTT; CDR3aa: CASSLNRGTHTTQPQHF; d_gene: NA; v_gene: TRBV28; j_gene: TRBJ1-5; abundance: NA
CDR3nt: TGTGCCAGCAGCCATATCAGGGGAGCTAACTATGGCTACACCTTC; CDR3aa: CASSHIRGANYGYTF; d_gene: NA; v_gene: TRBV3-1/TRBV3-2; j_gene: TRBJ1-2; abundance: NA
CDR3nt: TGTGCCAGCTCACTCCCGGGACAGGGGGTGGGTGAGCAGTACTTC; CDR3aa: CASSLPGQGVGEQYF; d_gene: TRBD1; v_gene: TRBV18; j_gene: TRBJ2-7; abundance: NA
CDR3nt: TGTGCCAGCTCACCTTTGAGTGACGGGAGGGAAGCTTTCTTT; CDR3aa: CASSPLSDGREAFF; d_gene: NA; v_gene: TRBV18; j_gene: TRBJ1-1; abundance: NA
CDR3nt: TGTGCCAGCAGCTCACATTCCGGGACAGCGAACAATGAGCAGTTCTTC; CDR3aa: CASSSHSGTANNEQFF; d_gene: TRBD1; v_gene: TRBV7-3; j_gene: TRBJ2-1; abundance: NA
CDR3nt: TGTGCCAGCAGCCAAGGGGGCCGAGAAGAGACCCAGTACTTC; CDR3aa: CASSQGGREETQYF; d_gene: NA; v_gene: TRBV3-1/TRBV3-2; j_gene: TRBJ2-5; abundance: NA
CDR3nt: TGTGCCAGCAGTTACTCCTCCGGTGGCTACACCTTC; CDR3aa: CASSYSSGGYTF; d_gene: NA; v_gene: TRBV6-6; j_gene: TRBJ1-2; abundance: NA
CDR3nt: TGTGCCAGCAGTTACAGCAGGGCCCCAATGAACACTGAAGCTTTCTTT; CDR3aa: CASSYSRAPMNTEAFF; d_gene: NA; v_gene: TRBV6-5; j_gene: TRBJ1-1; abundance: NA
CDR3nt: TGTGCCAGCAGCCACGAGAACTGGTATGATGAAGCTTTCTTT; CDR3aa: CASSHENWYDEAFF; d_gene: NA; v_gene: TRBV14; j_gene: TRBJ1-1; abundance: NA
CDR3nt: TGTGCCAGCAGTTTAAAGGCCGCTAGCGGGGGGGGTGAGCAGTTCTTC; CDR3aa: CASSLKAASGGGEQFF; d_gene: TRBD2; v_gene: TRBV27; j_gene: TRBJ2-1; abundance: NA
CDR3nt: TGCAGTGCTAGTGGACAGGGAGGCAATCAGCCCCAGCATTTT; CDR3aa: CSASGQGGNQPQHF; d_gene: TRBD1; v_gene: TRBV20-1; j_gene: TRBJ1-5; abundance: NA
CDR3nt: TGTGCCAGCAGCGCTCGGGCCGGGAACTACGAGCAGTACTTC; CDR3aa: CASSARAGNYEQYF; d_gene: NA; v_gene: TRBV7-2; j_gene: TRBJ2-7; abundance: NA
CDR3nt: TGTGCCAGCAGTGAAGGGACAGGGGGACAGCCCCAGCATTTT; CDR3aa: CASSEGTGGQPQHF; d_gene: TRBD1; v_gene: TRBV6-4; j_gene: TRBJ1-5; abundance: NA
CDR3nt: TGTGCCAGCTCCGGCGGGTCCAATCAGCCCCAGCATTTT; CDR3aa: CASSGGSNQPQHF; d_gene: NA; v_gene: TRBV12-3/TRBV12-4; j_gene: TRBJ1-5; abundance: NA
CDR3nt: TGTGCCAGCGGGGGACAGGGGCGCGATGGCTACACCTTC; CDR3aa: CASGGQGRDGYTF; d_gene: TRBD1; v_gene: TRBV12-3/TRBV12-4; j_gene: TRBJ1-2; abundance: NA
CDR3nt: TGCGCCAGCAGCACGCAGCGGGGTGGTGGGACTGAAGCTTTCTTT; CDR3aa: CASSTQRGGGTEAFF; d_gene: NA; v_gene: TRBV5-1; j_gene: TRBJ1-1; abundance: NA
CDR3nt: TGTGCCAGCAGACCTGGACAGGGGAATAATTCACCCCTCCACTTT; CDR3aa: CASRPGQGNNSPLHF; d_gene: TRBD1; v_gene: TRBV6-2/TRBV6-3; j_gene: TRBJ1-6; abundance: NA
CDR3nt: TGTGCCAGCAGCCAAGTGGCCGACGGGGAGCTGTTTTTT; CDR3aa: CASSQVADGELFF; d_gene: NA; v_gene: TRBV14; j_gene: TRBJ2-2; abundance: NA
CDR3nt: TGTGCCACCAGTGGCCAGGGCAACTCTGGAAACACCATATATTTT; CDR3aa: CATSGQGNSGNTIYF; d_gene: NA; v_gene: TRBV24-1; j_gene: TRBJ1-3; abundance: NA
CDR3nt: TGTGCCAGCAGCTCCGGTAGCGGGGGGGCCCGGGATACGCAGTATTTT; CDR3aa: CASSSGSGGARDTQYF; d_gene: TRBD2; v_gene: TRBV7-2; j_gene: TRBJ2-3; abundance: once
CDR3nt: TGTGCCAGCTCACCCTCCGGGACAGGGGTCGAGCAGTACTTC; CDR3aa: CASSPSGTGVEQYF; d_gene: TRBD1; v_gene: TRBV18; j_gene: TRBJ2-7; abundance: NA
CDR3nt: TGTGCCAGCACGTCGACAGGGGCGGGCACCGGGGAGCTGTTTTTT; CDR3aa: CASTSTGAGTGELFF; d_gene: TRBD1; v_gene: TRBV7-8; j_gene: TRBJ2-2; abundance: few
CDR3nt: TGTGCCAGCAGCGATAGACAGGGGGGAAACACCATATATTTT; CDR3aa: CASSDRQGGNTIYF; d_gene: TRBD1; v_gene: TRBV7-6; j_gene: TRBJ1-3; abundance: NA
CDR3nt: TGTGCCAGCAGCCGTGTGACAGGGGAAAGTGGCTACACCTTC; CDR3aa: CASSRVTGESGYTF; d_gene: TRBD1; v_gene: TRBV7-9; j_gene: TRBJ1-2; abundance: NA
CDR3nt: TGTGCCAGCAGTTTAGGGGCACACTACGAGCAGTACTTC; CDR3aa: CASSLGAHYEQYF; d_gene: NA; v_gene: TRBV12-3/TRBV12-4; j_gene: TRBJ2-7; abundance: NA
CDR3nt: TGTGCCAGCAGGCTCAAAGGGGGAACTCTCGTCTATGGCTACACCTTC; CDR3aa: CASRLKGGTLVYGYTF; d_gene: NA; v_gene: TRBV5-6; j_gene: TRBJ1-2; abundance: once
CDR3nt: TGTGCCAGCAGCTTAAAGGGGGACTCCTACAATGAGCAGTTCTTC; CDR3aa: CASSLKGDSYNEQFF; d_gene: NA; v_gene: TRBV7-9; j_gene: TRBJ2-1; abundance: NA
CDR3nt: TGCAGCGTTAAGGGGGCCCACGAGCAGTACTTC; CDR3aa: CSVKGAHEQYF; d_gene: TRBD1; v_gene: TRBV29-1; j_gene: TRBJ2-7; abundance: NA
CDR3nt: TGTGCCTGGAGTGTACGAGAGTTATCACCCCTCCACTTT; CDR3aa: CAWSVRELSPLHF; d_gene: NA; v_gene: TRBV30; j_gene: TRBJ1-6; abundance: NA
CDR3nt: TGTGCCACCTCGGACAGGGTGGGCTACGAGCAGTACTTC; CDR3aa: CATSDRVGYEQYF; d_gene: TRBD1; v_gene: TRBV19; j_gene: TRBJ2-7; abundance: large
CDR3nt: TGCGCCAGCAGCTTGGAGCGGGGTACGCAGTATTTT; CDR3aa: CASSLERGTQYF; d_gene: TRBD2; v_gene: TRBV5-1; j_gene: TRBJ2-3; abundance: NA
CDR3nt: TGTGCCAGCAGCTTAGCCCCGACTCGTTACAATGAGCAGTTCTTC; CDR3aa: CASSLAPTRYNEQFF; d_gene: NA; v_gene: TRBV7-2; j_gene: TRBJ2-1; abundance: NA
CDR3nt: TGTGCCAGTATGGACCAGGGTAGTCCTAGGGATGAGCAGTTCTTC; CDR3aa: CASMDQGSPRDEQFF; d_gene: NA; v_gene: TRBV19; j_gene: TRBJ2-1; abundance: NA
CDR3nt: TGTGCCAGCAGGCCGGGACAGGGGGACAATGAGCAGTTCTTC; CDR3aa: CASRPGQGDNEQFF; d_gene: TRBD1; v_gene: TRBV2; j_gene: TRBJ2-1; abundance: NA
CDR3nt: TGTGCCAGCAGCGTCCAGGGGATGAATGAAAAACTGTTTTTT; CDR3aa: CASSVQGMNEKLFF; d_gene: NA; v_gene: TRBV9; j_gene: TRBJ1-4; abundance: NA
CDR3nt: TGTGCCAGCAGCTTAGTGAGGGGGTCTAATGAAAAACTGTTTTTT; CDR3aa: CASSLVRGSNEKLFF; d_gene: NA; v_gene: TRBV11-2; j_gene: TRBJ1-4; abundance: once
CDR3nt: TGTGCCAGCGGGACTGGCGGGGCCACTGAAGCTTTCTTT; CDR3aa: CASGTGGATEAFF; d_gene: NA; v_gene: TRBV28; j_gene: TRBJ1-1; abundance: NA
CDR3nt: TGTGCCAGCGGGGGACAGGGGCTTTTGAATTCACCCCTCCACTTT; CDR3aa: CASGGQGLLNSPLHF; d_gene: TRBD1; v_gene: TRBV25-1; j_gene: TRBJ1-6; abundance: NA
CDR3nt: TGCGCCAGCAGTGAGTCGACGGGGGAGGAGACCCAGTACTTC; CDR3aa: CASSESTGEETQYF; d_gene: NA; v_gene: TRBV10-1; j_gene: TRBJ2-5; abundance: NA
CDR3nt: TGTGCCAGCAGCCCGGGACAGGGGGCGGGAGAGACCCAGTACTTC; CDR3aa: CASSPGQGAGETQYF; d_gene: TRBD1; v_gene: TRBV5-8; j_gene: TRBJ2-5; abundance: once